Reported below is one T cell receptor beta chain. Its target is not known. Healthy donors of bone marrow made up the group. Researchers ran the PCR with 60 Vbeta and 13 Jbeta primers. Sequencing used immunoSEQ multiplex PCR; TCRdb keeps in-frame clones, though not all of them. The table has 90,000 or so clones, less than 70% seen once. This entry comes from a study of cytomegalovirus exposure and HLA in healthy donors. Study-level information: An analysis done earlier identified around 100 million unique TCR beta sequences from about 179 million T cells.

Overall study results and limits: Across HLA loci, a later analysis found differing TCR association rates, with DRB1 most and HLA-C fewest. An analysis that came later showed most CMV-associated TCR beta chains appearing HLA-restricted.

Germline V gene sequence: CDR1 SEHNR, CDR2 FQNEAQ (reference sequence). V trimming: 5 bases; J trimming: 1 base; junction bases outside the gene matches: 6. The CDR3 runs 15 residues. This clonotype originated in a man in his fifties in good health and CMV-seronegative. The sample taken for sequencing was PBMCs. This chain links TRBV7-9 with TRBJ1-1; 8 bases match TRBD1. CDR3 sequence (DNA): TGTGCCAGCAGCGTAGGGGACAGGCGGAACACTGAAGCTTTCTTT. Translation: CASSVGDRRNTEAFF.